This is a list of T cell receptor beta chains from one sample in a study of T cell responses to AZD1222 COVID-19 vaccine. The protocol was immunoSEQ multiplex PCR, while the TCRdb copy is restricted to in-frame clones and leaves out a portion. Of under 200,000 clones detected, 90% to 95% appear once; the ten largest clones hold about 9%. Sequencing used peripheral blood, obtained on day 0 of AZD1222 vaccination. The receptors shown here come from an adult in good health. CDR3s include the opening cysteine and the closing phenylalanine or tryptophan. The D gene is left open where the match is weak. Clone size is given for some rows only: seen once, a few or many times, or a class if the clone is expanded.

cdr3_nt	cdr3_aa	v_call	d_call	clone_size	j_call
TGTGCCAGCAGTGCCCCGGATTACACTGAAGCTTTCTTT	CASSAPDYTEAFF	TRBV2	-	-	TRBJ1-1
TGTGCCAGCAGAGCCTTTACCTTACTGGGGGAAAAACTGTTTTTT	CASRAFTLLGEKLFF	TRBV6-5	-	-	TRBJ1-4
TGTGCCAGCAGCTTTGGGCAGGGGGCAAATCAGCCCCAGCATTTT	CASSFGQGANQPQHF	TRBV11-2	TRBD1	-	TRBJ1-5
TGTGCCAGCAGTTTAAAACAGGGAACTAATGAAAAACTGTTTTTT	CASSLKQGTNEKLFF	TRBV7-2	-	-	TRBJ1-4
TGTGCCAGCAGCCCCCCGGGACTAGTCAAAAACATTCAGTACTTC	CASSPPGLVKNIQYF	TRBV7-8	TRBD2	-	TRBJ2-4
TGTGCCAGCAGTTTATACCCAGTCCGCACAGATACGCAGTATTTT	CASSLYPVRTDTQYF	TRBV27	-	-	TRBJ2-3
TGCGCCAGCAGCTTGGTTGGGGGAGTACAGCCCCAGCATTTT	CASSLVGGVQPQHF	TRBV5-1	-	-	TRBJ1-5
TGTGCCTGGAGTGTAGGGGTGGCCAGGTTACGAGAGACCCAGTACTTC	CAWSVGVARLRETQYF	TRBV30	-	-	TRBJ2-5
TGTGCCAGTCGATCGGGACTAGCGGGAGACGGGACCAAAAACATTCAGTACTTC	CASRSGLAGDGTKNIQYF	TRBV27	TRBD2	once	TRBJ2-4
TGTGCCAGCAGCCGCTCTAATGAAAAACTGTTTTTT	CASSRSNEKLFF	TRBV5-6	-	-	TRBJ1-4
TGTGCCAGCATGCGGGATAGCAATCAGCCCCAGCATTTT	CASMRDSNQPQHF	TRBV6-5	-	-	TRBJ1-5
TGTGCCAGCGGGACTAGCGGGAGAAAGACCCAGTACTTC	CASGTSGRKTQYF	TRBV2	TRBD2	-	TRBJ2-5
TGTGCCAGCCACGGGGGAACCTCCTATAATTCACCCCTCCACTTT	CASHGGTSYNSPLHF	TRBV18	-	few	TRBJ1-6
TGTGCCAGCAGCCAAGAGGGTGGAGGAGATACGCAGTATTTT	CASSQEGGGDTQYF	TRBV3-1/TRBV3-2	-	-	TRBJ2-3
TGTGCCAGCAGCGCGACAGGGTCGGAGACCCAGTACTTC	CASSATGSETQYF	TRBV3-1/TRBV3-2	TRBD1	-	TRBJ2-5
TGCAGCGTTGGGGCCGGACAGGGGGACGAGCAGTACTTC	CSVGAGQGDEQYF	TRBV29-1	TRBD1	-	TRBJ2-7
TGTGCCAGCAGCTTGCTCTGGCAGGGTGGATCCTACGAGCAGTACTTC	CASSLLWQGGSYEQYF	TRBV5-8	-	-	TRBJ2-7
TGTGCCAGCAGCTTAGGGACAGGGGCCGTTTTCGAAAAACTGTTTTTT	CASSLGTGAVFEKLFF	TRBV7-9	TRBD1	once	TRBJ1-4
TGTGCCAGCTCACCAAGGCAGATTGAGGGCTACACCTTC	CASSPRQIEGYTF	TRBV18	-	-	TRBJ1-2
TGTGCCAGCAGTGAGGGGGGGGCGCGGGAGACCCAGTACTTC	CASSEGGARETQYF	TRBV2	-	-	TRBJ2-5
TGTGCCAGTAGTTACCCGAACACTGAAGCTTTCTTT	CASSYPNTEAFF	TRBV19	-	-	TRBJ1-1
TGTGCCACTACTCAGGGGATTGGGCAGCCCCAGCATTTT	CATTQGIGQPQHF	TRBV10-3	-	-	TRBJ1-5
TGTGCCAGCAGTGACGTGGACAGCCTTGGCTACACCTTC	CASSDVDSLGYTF	TRBV2	-	-	TRBJ1-2
TGCGCCAGCAGCCGGGGAGGGTACTATGGGCAGTATTTT	CASSRGGYYGQYF	TRBV4-1	TRBD2	few	TRBJ2-3
TGCGCCAGCAGCGCCTCCGGGACAGGGGCAAATGAGCAGTTCTTC	CASSASGTGANEQFF	TRBV5-1	TRBD1	-	TRBJ2-1
TGTGCCAGCAGTCCGAGAGGACAGACCAAAAACATTCAGTACTTC	CASSPRGQTKNIQYF	TRBV6-5	-	-	TRBJ2-4
TGTGCCAGCAGCCCACTAGCGCGCACAGATACGCAGTATTTT	CASSPLARTDTQYF	TRBV7-9	TRBD2	-	TRBJ2-3
TGTGCCAGCAGCTTAGGACAGGAAGCCTTCGGAGGCTACACCTTC	CASSLGQEAFGGYTF	TRBV5-5	TRBD1	-	TRBJ1-2
TGTGCCAGTAGTATATCCGGGACAGGGGTCTACGAGCAGTACTTC	CASSISGTGVYEQYF	TRBV19	TRBD1	-	TRBJ2-7
TGCAGTGCTAGAAGTCTCAAAGAGGCTTTCTTT	CSARSLKEAFF	TRBV20-1	-	-	TRBJ1-1
TGTGCCAGCAGCCCAACATACAGGGGCGCTTCTAACGAGCAGTACTTC	CASSPTYRGASNEQYF	TRBV4-2	TRBD1	few	TRBJ2-7
TGCGCCAGCAGCCAAGTGTCCAGGGGATACACTGAAGCTTTCTTT	CASSQVSRGYTEAFF	TRBV4-1	-	once	TRBJ1-1
TGTGCCAGCAGCCAATTCCGAAGGAGAGCGTACAATGAGCAGTTCTTC	CASSQFRRRAYNEQFF	TRBV5-7	-	-	TRBJ2-1
TGTGCCAGCAGTTACAAAGGGCTGGGCTACGAGCAGTACTTC	CASSYKGLGYEQYF	TRBV6-5	-	few	TRBJ2-7
TGTGCCAGTAGTATTGGGAACAGTCCCTCAGGAGAGCAGTACTTC	CASSIGNSPSGEQYF	TRBV19	-	-	TRBJ2-7
TGTGCCAGCAGTTTTGTGAGGGGGGAGGGTAGCGAGCAGTACTTC	CASSFVRGEGSEQYF	TRBV28	-	-	TRBJ2-7
TGTGCCATCAGTGAGTCGAGTCAGCCCCAGCATTTT	CAISESSQPQHF	TRBV10-3	-	-	TRBJ1-5
TGCGCCAGCAGCTTGGTCGCGACCGGGGAGCTGTTTTTT	CASSLVATGELFF	TRBV5-1	-	-	TRBJ2-2
TGCAGCGTAAAGACAGGGGGCAATGAGCAGTTCTTC	CSVKTGGNEQFF	TRBV29-1	TRBD1	-	TRBJ2-1
TGTGCCACCAGTTCGTTAGGGGGCTCCTACAATGAGCAGTTCTTC	CATSSLGGSYNEQFF	TRBV24-1	-	-	TRBJ2-1
TGTGCCAGCAGCCACCGGGACAGGGTCGGAAACACCATATATTTT	CASSHRDRVGNTIYF	TRBV14	TRBD1	-	TRBJ1-3
TGTGCCAGCAGAGACCTGGGGGTCTACAATGAGCAGTTCTTC	CASRDLGVYNEQFF	TRBV6-6	-	-	TRBJ2-1
TGTGCCAGCACTGTTGGGGCTAGCGGCTCCTACGAGCAGTACTTC	CASTVGASGSYEQYF	TRBV6-5	TRBD2	-	TRBJ2-7
TGTGCCAGCAGTCAGACAGGGGGGGTAGAGACCCAGTACTTC	CASSQTGGVETQYF	TRBV5-4	TRBD1	-	TRBJ2-5
TGTGCCAGCAGCCACCATGGGAGGTCATACAATGAGCAGTTCTTC	CASSHHGRSYNEQFF	TRBV3-1/TRBV3-2	-	-	TRBJ2-1
TGTGCCAGCAGCAATGACAGGGGGCATGAAAAACTGTTTTTT	CASSNDRGHEKLFF	TRBV5-5	TRBD1	-	TRBJ1-4
TGTGCCAGCAGTGAACGGGGGGCACCGTATTTT	CASSERGAPYF	TRBV25-1	-	once	TRBJ2-3
TGCGCCAGCAGCCGCACAGGGATGACTGCAACTAATGAAAAACTGTTTTTT	CASSRTGMTATNEKLFF	TRBV4-3	-	-	TRBJ1-4
TGTGCCAGCAGTTTATCGCGGGGGGCTGGCACTGAAGCTTTCTTT	CASSLSRGAGTEAFF	TRBV27	-	-	TRBJ1-1
TGCGCCAGCAGCTTGGGGCCCCCGCAAGAGACCCAGTACTTC	CASSLGPPQETQYF	TRBV5-1	-	-	TRBJ2-5
TGTGCCAGCAGTTTATCACGGGGTGGCGATGAGCAGTTCTTC	CASSLSRGGDEQFF	TRBV27	-	-	TRBJ2-1
TGTGCCAGCAGCCGGGACAGGGCCTATGGCTACACCTTC	CASSRDRAYGYTF	TRBV6-6	TRBD1	-	TRBJ1-2
TGCGCCAGCAGCTTGTCTACAGCCTATGGCTACACCTTC	CASSLSTAYGYTF	TRBV5-1	-	-	TRBJ1-2
TGTGCCAGCAGCCTTTGGCAGAAAGCGAACACTGAAGCTTTCTTT	CASSLWQKANTEAFF	TRBV27	-	-	TRBJ1-1
TGTGCCAGCAGCTCCAGCGGGAGTTCGGATACGCAGTATTTT	CASSSSGSSDTQYF	TRBV5-4	TRBD2	-	TRBJ2-3